This passage covers 4 T cell receptor beta chains from one sample sequenced in a study of response to subunit inactivated influenza vaccine. TCRdb called the RT-PCR reads again in MiXCR, with one record for every CDR3 protein. The sample comprises hundreds of thousands of distinct CDR3 sequences, about 25% of which are singletons, and approximately 2% rests with the top ten. Sequenced here: CD4+ T cells sorted from PBMCs, sampled more than 4 days after vaccination. The receptors stem from a man aged 50-59 years who received an inactivated influenza vaccine.

The V and J genes are TRBV20-1 and TRBJ2-7; tentative D call: TRBD2 (6 bases). The CDR3 length is 12 residues. Germline assignment: CDR1 DFQATT and CDR2 SNEGSKA (reference sequence). Trimming left V 5 bases short and J 0 bases short, with 8 bases between. CDR3 bases: TGCAGTGCTGGGGGGAGCTCCTACGAGCAGTACTTC. It encodes CSAGGSSYEQYF.

This clonotype was picked up a small number of times. The chain recombines TRBV12-3 or TRBV12-4 with TRBJ1-5; no firm D call. The CDR3 totals 15 residues. Trimming removed 0 bases from V and 0 bases from J, with 6 bases in between. DNA of the CDR3: TGTGCCAGCAGTTTAGCCGGGTCTAGCAATCAGCCCCAGCATTTT. Amino acids: CASSLAGSSNQPQHF.

The chain is built from TRBV7-2 and TRBJ2-5; D might be TRBD1 (5 bases). With 0 bases removed from V and 4 bases from J, the gap between germline ends came to 9 bases. Germline lookup yields CDR1 SGHTA and CDR2 FQGNSA. CDR3 size: 14 residues. CDR3 sequence reads: CASSLAFRAETQYF. Written as DNA, the CDR3 is TGTGCCAGCAGCTTAGCGTTCAGGGCAGAGACCCAGTACTTC.

V usage is TRBV19 and J usage is TRBJ1-1; a weak D match, TRBD1 (5 bases). Trimming took off 5 bases at V and 10 bases at J, with 20 bases between the two ends. The CDR3 loop spans 14 amino acids. Per germline, CDR1 LNHDA and CDR2 SQIVND (reference sequence). CDR3: CASSERTQASGAFF. CDR3 in DNA: TGTGCCAGTAGTGAGAGAACACAGGCTTCGGGAGCTTTCTTT.